These T cell receptor beta chains were read from a single sample in a study of T cell repertoires in cytomegalovirus infection. TCRdb called the reads again in MiXCR, with one record for every CDR3 protein. This table holds around 900,000 distinct CDR3 sequences, around 30% found once. Their antigens remain unidentified. The sample consisted of cultured CD8+ T cells from PBMCs, taken from culture after CMV antigen stimulation. These receptors were collected from a human donor in good health (CMV status not recorded). Some clones in this sample may be carry-over from other donors' samples. Each CDR3 is given with its conserved first and last residue. Each record gives: V gene, CDR3 protein.

V: TRBV7-9; CDR3: CASSPRFEGGPNEQFF
V: TRBV12-3/TRBV12-4; CDR3: CASSFSPDGAKNTEAFF
V: TRBV4-1; CDR3: CASSRGTGVGDNEQFF
V: TRBV6-1; CDR3: CASSEARGRMNTEAFF
V: TRBV7-2; CDR3: CASSSATGGGELFF
V: TRBV14; CDR3: CASSPYQGGIAGEAFF
V: TRBV2; CDR3: CASRTGTLGGNQPQHF
V: TRBV18; CDR3: CASSPKTLVRETQYF
V: TRBV6-5; CDR3: CASSYSVGFQETQYF
V: TRBV12-3/TRBV12-4; CDR3: CASSWDRGYEKLFF
V: TRBV4-1; CDR3: CASSQDQTSSYNSPLHF
V: TRBV7-9; CDR3: CASSLSRTGNQPQHF
V: TRBV6-6; CDR3: CASSYREGINEQFF
V: TRBV27; CDR3: CASSLMGGTGGDQPQHF
V: TRBV4-3; CDR3: CASSQDNVQDEQYF
V: TRBV5-4; CDR3: CASSPADNEQFF
V: TRBV12-3/TRBV12-4; CDR3: CASSYRDGRNQPQHF
V: TRBV9; CDR3: CASSVADRNEKLFF
V: TRBV12-3/TRBV12-4; CDR3: CASSLTGGRHNEQFF
V: TRBV29-1; CDR3: CSVEDRVHEQFF
V: TRBV2; CDR3: CASSDWTENTEAFF
V: TRBV11-3; CDR3: CASSPFGEVNTGELFF
V: TRBV27; CDR3: CASWSRYYGYTF
V: TRBV2; CDR3: CASSEALRKESTGELFF
V: TRBV7-6; CDR3: CASSLVRSREQYF
V: TRBV10-3; CDR3: CAISVAGWNTEAFF
V: TRBV4-3; CDR3: CASSLSPTNTDTQYF
V: TRBV6-2/TRBV6-3; CDR3: CASSYPVPDYGYTF
V: TRBV11-2; CDR3: CASRLAGREQFF
V: TRBV6-1; CDR3: CASSEWGQGNTEAFF
V: TRBV6-5; CDR3: CASSPKTPNSGNTIYF
V: TRBV7-2; CDR3: CAQGAGTFGSISRTDTQYF
V: TRBV7-2; CDR3: CASSFGWGALGSPLHF
V: TRBV27; CDR3: CASSSYRGENTEAFF
V: TRBV7-9; CDR3: CASSWTDYGYTF
V: TRBV6-2/TRBV6-3; CDR3: CASSYQQGPTRAGELFF
V: TRBV25-1; CDR3: CASSEWANTEAFF
V: TRBV20-1; CDR3: CSARNRDEAKNIQYF
V: TRBV7-2; CDR3: CASSPWTGEAKNIQYF
V: TRBV10-3; CDR3: CAISTQGIHLGTEAFF
V: TRBV4-2; CDR3: CASSQTVGNNYGYTF
V: TRBV10-2; CDR3: CASSPGTVGTGELFF
V: TRBV7-8; CDR3: CASSYRQGAGNTIYF
V: TRBV19; CDR3: CASSIAGAGNEQFF
V: TRBV10-3; CDR3: CAISESGPTSSYNEQFF
V: TRBV10-1; CDR3: CASSEKAGFGTEAFF
V: TRBV7-4; CDR3: CASSPPDREGQPQHF